These T cell receptor beta chains were read from a single sample in a study of cytomegalovirus exposure and HLA in healthy donors. TCRdb's copy holds only in-frame clones and misses some; the assay was immunoSEQ multiplex PCR. The sample contains 200,000 to 250,000 clones, approximately 87% of which appear only once. Sequenced material: PBMCs. These receptors were collected from a human donor in good health. Each CDR3 is given with its conserved first and last residue. Fields, in order: V gene, J gene, D gene, clone size, CDR3 length, CDR3 DNA, CDR3 protein. D genes are given only for firm matches. For some rows the clone size is stated as once, few or many, or as a class when expanded; others skip it.

TRBV15	TRBJ2-7	TRBD2	-	17	TGTGCCACCAGCAGAGATGTAAGCACTAGCGGATCCTACGAGCAGTACTTC	CATSRDVSTSGSYEQYF
TRBV7-9	TRBJ2-3	TRBD1	-	13	TGTGCCAGCAGCTTCAGGGGGTCAGATACGCAGTATTTT	CASSFRGSDTQYF
TRBV2	TRBJ1-1	TRBD1	few	14	TGTGCCAGCAGTGTTGGACAGGGAGGCACTGAAGCTTTCTTT	CASSVGQGGTEAFF
TRBV19	TRBJ2-7	TRBD2	-	13	TGTGCCAGTAAACGAGGACTAGTCTACGAGCAGTACTTC	CASKRGLVYEQYF
TRBV7-9	TRBJ2-5	-	-	15	TGTTCCAGCAGCGGGTACCGGGACAAAGTAGAGACCCAGTACTTC	CSSSGYRDKVETQYF
TRBV6-5	TRBJ2-7	TRBD2	few	15	TGTGCCAGCAGTCGGAAGGGACTAGCCCTCACCGAGCAGTACTTC	CASSRKGLALTEQYF
TRBV4-3	TRBJ2-6	-	-	15	TGCGCCAGCAGCCAAGAGGACACTGGGGCCAACGTCCTGACTTTC	CASSQEDTGANVLTF
TRBV19	TRBJ1-2	-	-	13	TGTGCCAGTACCGAAACAGGGAACTATGGCTACACCTTC	CASTETGNYGYTF
TRBV19	TRBJ1-5	-	-	15	TGTGCCAGTAGTATTTGGAGGCAGAACAATCAGCCCCAGCATTTT	CASSIWRQNNQPQHF
TRBV7-9	TRBJ1-1	TRBD1	-	15	TGTGCCAGCAGCACCGGACAGGGACTCGACACTGAAGCTTTCTTT	CASSTGQGLDTEAFF
TRBV7-2	TRBJ2-6	-	-	17	TGTGCCAGCAGCTTAGGAGTATCGGGGTTCGGGGCCAACGTCCTGACTTTC	CASSLGVSGFGANVLTF
TRBV10-1	TRBJ2-7	TRBD1	-	16	TGCGCCAGTGATAGGATGAACAGGGGATTCCCCTACGAGCAGTACTTC	CASDRMNRGFPYEQYF
TRBV15	TRBJ2-7	TRBD1	few	14	TGTGCCACCAGCTATATGACAGGGTCCTACGAGCAGTACTTC	CATSYMTGSYEQYF
TRBV27	TRBJ2-7	TRBD1	-	14	TGTGCCAGCAGCATACTAAACAGGGGTAGCGAGCAGTACTTC	CASSILNRGSEQYF
TRBV28	TRBJ2-7	-	-	16	TGTGCCAGCAGCCCGAAACAGGGCACAACCCTCAGGGAGCAGTACTTC	CASSPKQGTTLREQYF
TRBV6-1	TRBJ2-3	-	-	15	TGTGCCAGCAGTGCATACCCTACTAGCACGGATACGCAGTATTTT	CASSAYPTSTDTQYF
TRBV7-9	TRBJ2-7	-	-	12	TGTGCCAGCAGTCTCCAGGGCTACGAGCAGTACTTC	CASSLQGYEQYF
TRBV19	TRBJ2-7	-	-	15	TGTGCCAGTAGTATAAAGCGGAGTGGGTACTACGAGCAGTACTTC	CASSIKRSGYYEQYF
TRBV29-1	TRBJ2-7	-	-	13	TGCAGCGTTGTTTCAGGGGACGCCTACGAGCAGTACTTC	CSVVSGDAYEQYF
TRBV4-1	TRBJ1-4	-	once	15	TGCGCCAGCAGCCCATGGACAGTAACTAATGAAAAACTGTTTTTT	CASSPWTVTNEKLFF
TRBV15	TRBJ1-4	-	-	16	TGTGCCACCAGCAGAGATAGGTTGGGGGGTTTCGAAAAACTGTTTTTT	CATSRDRLGGFEKLFF
TRBV5-8	TRBJ1-5	-	-	15	TGTGCCAGCAGCTTGGAGGACAATGGCAATCAGCCCCAGCATTTT	CASSLEDNGNQPQHF
TRBV28	TRBJ2-7	-	-	14	TGTGCCAGCAACGGACAGTCTCGGTCCTACGAGCAGTACTTC	CASNGQSRSYEQYF
TRBV27	TRBJ2-2	-	once	15	TGTGCCAGCAGTTTCCGGCCGGGGAGAACCGGGGAGCTGTTTTTT	CASSFRPGRTGELFF
TRBV5-1	TRBJ2-5	-	-	13	TGCGCCAGCAGCGCGGGACACCAAGAGACCCAGTACTTC	CASSAGHQETQYF
TRBV7-9	TRBJ1-2	-	-	16	TGTTCCAGCAGCTCCTCTGGAGGGGCCGGCGGCTATGGCTACACCTTC	CSSSSSGGAGGYGYTF
TRBV5-1	TRBJ2-1	-	-	14	TGCGCCAGCAGCACCTCCGGGGCCTACAATGAGCAGTTCTTC	CASSTSGAYNEQFF
TRBV5-1	TRBJ2-3	TRBD1	-	13	TGCGCCAGCTCGACAGGGGGAACAGATACGCAGTATTTT	CASSTGGTDTQYF
TRBV5-6	TRBJ2-5	TRBD1	-	14	TGTGCCAGCAGCTTGCAGGGGGTTAAGGAGACCCAGTACTTC	CASSLQGVKETQYF
TRBV13	TRBJ1-2	-	once	13	TGTGCCAGCAGCTTAGGGGACAGCTATGGCTACACCTTC	CASSLGDSYGYTF
TRBV28	TRBJ2-2	-	-	16	TGTGCCAGCAGTTCCTCAGACAGAGCTGGCACCGGGGAGCTGTTTTTT	CASSSSDRAGTGELFF
TRBV4-2	TRBJ2-5	TRBD2	few	16	TGTGCCAGCAGCCAAGAATATCGGGAGGGCCTTGAGACCCAGTACTTC	CASSQEYREGLETQYF
TRBV19	TRBJ2-5	TRBD1	-	15	TGTGCCAGTAGTATTATGGGACAGGGAGGGGAGACCCAGTACTTC	CASSIMGQGGETQYF
TRBV25-1	TRBJ2-7	TRBD2	-	17	TGTGCCAGCAGTGTCACGAGCGGGAGGTGGGGCTCCTACGAGCAGTACTTC	CASSVTSGRWGSYEQYF
TRBV5-6	TRBJ2-3	TRBD2	-	15	TGTGCCAGCAGCTTGGTGACTAGCGGGACAGATACGCAGTATTTT	CASSLVTSGTDTQYF
TRBV5-1	TRBJ2-5	TRBD2	-	17	TGCGCCAGCACCTCACGGGCCCCGGGAGGCTCCCCCCTTGCCCAGTACTTC	CASTSRAPGGSPLAQYF
TRBV6-5	TRBJ2-1	-	once	16	TGTGCCAGCAGTTACTCTGGGGACATTCCTTACAATGAGCAGTTCTTC	CASSYSGDIPYNEQFF
TRBV19	TRBJ2-4	-	-	14	TGTGCCAGTACGGTCACTCTAGCCAAAAACATTCAGTACTTC	CASTVTLAKNIQYF
TRBV5-4	TRBJ2-5	TRBD2	-	15	TGTGCCAGCAGCTTGACTAGCGGGAATAAAGAGACCCAGTACTTC	CASSLTSGNKETQYF
TRBV29-1	TRBJ2-4	TRBD1	-	17	TGCAGCGTTGGTGTGCTGGGGGACAGCACTAAATTAAACATTCAGTACTTC	CSVGVLGDSTKLNIQYF
TRBV27	TRBJ1-2	-	-	15	TGTGCCAGCAGTTTAAGTGAGGGAAGGAACTATGGCTACACCTTC	CASSLSEGRNYGYTF
TRBV12-5	TRBJ1-2	-	-	17	TGTGCTAGTGGTTTTAGCTTGATCGGGGGGGGCCATTTTGGCTACACCTTC	CASGFSLIGGGHFGYTF
TRBV6-6	TRBJ1-5	TRBD1	-	16	TGTGCCAGCAGTGCTTGGGACAGAAGAAGCAATCAGCCCCAGCATTTT	CASSAWDRRSNQPQHF
TRBV5-4	TRBJ2-3	TRBD1	once	13	TGTGCCATTACCGACAGGGGCGCAGATACGCAGTATTTT	CAITDRGADTQYF
TRBV9	TRBJ1-3	-	-	14	TGTGCCAGCAGCGTACAGAACTCTGGAAACACCATATATTTT	CASSVQNSGNTIYF
TRBV7-3	TRBJ2-1	TRBD2	-	16	TGTGCCAGCAGCCAAGTAAGCGGGAGCGACTACAATGAGCAGTTCTTC	CASSQVSGSDYNEQFF
TRBV7-9	TRBJ2-7	TRBD2	-	15	TGTGCCAGCAGCTCTTGGACTAGCGGTAACTACGAGCAGTACTTC	CASSSWTSGNYEQYF
TRBV5-8	TRBJ1-5	-	-	14	TGTGCCAGCAGCTTGGCCGGTTCGGGAGGGTCCCAGCATTTT	CASSLAGSGGSQHF
TRBV5-1	TRBJ2-2	TRBD2	-	17	TGCGCCAGCAGCTTAGGACTAGCGGGAGAGGTTGCCGGGGAGCTGTTTTTT	CASSLGLAGEVAGELFF
TRBV5-6	TRBJ2-7	-	-	14	TGTGCCAGCAGCTTGGGTCAGGGAGGCTACGAGCAGTACTTC	CASSLGQGGYEQYF
TRBV7-3	TRBJ2-7	TRBD2	-	15	TGTGCCAGCAGCTGGGGGGGAGGCGGAACCTACGAGCAGTACTTC	CASSWGGGGTYEQYF
TRBV7-6	TRBJ2-2	TRBD1	few	16	TGTGCCAGCAGCGGGGAGGGACAGGGGTTTACCGGGGAGCTGTTTTTT	CASSGEGQGFTGELFF
TRBV30	TRBJ2-7	TRBD1	-	14	TGTGCCTGGCACTCCGGGACAGGGGACTACGAGCAGTACTTC	CAWHSGTGDYEQYF
TRBV4-3	TRBJ2-1	TRBD2	-	14	TGCGCCAGCAAACACTCTGCGGGAGTCAATGAGCAGTTCTTC	CASKHSAGVNEQFF
TRBV27	TRBJ1-4	-	few	14	TGTGCCAGCAGTTCCGGACAGTATAATGAAAAACTGTTTTTT	CASSSGQYNEKLFF
TRBV5-5	TRBJ1-2	TRBD1	-	14	TGTGCCAGCAGCGCCGGACAGGGGACGTATGGCTACACCTTC	CASSAGQGTYGYTF
TRBV18	TRBJ2-3	TRBD2	once	17	TGTGCCAGCTCACTACTAGCGGGAGGCCCCAGAGGAGATACGCAGTATTTT	CASSLLAGGPRGDTQYF
TRBV14	TRBJ1-2	-	-	15	TGTGCCAGCAGCCAAGAGTTTTTAGGCGCAGGTGGCTACACCTTC	CASSQEFLGAGGYTF
TRBV13	TRBJ2-5	-	-	11	TGTGCCTCCGGGCGGGAAGAGACCCAGTACTTC	CASGREETQYF
TRBV7-3	TRBJ2-2	TRBD2	-	18	TGTGCCAGCAGCCCCACCGGGACTAGCGGGACGGTGACCGGGGAGCTGTTTTTT	CASSPTGTSGTVTGELFF